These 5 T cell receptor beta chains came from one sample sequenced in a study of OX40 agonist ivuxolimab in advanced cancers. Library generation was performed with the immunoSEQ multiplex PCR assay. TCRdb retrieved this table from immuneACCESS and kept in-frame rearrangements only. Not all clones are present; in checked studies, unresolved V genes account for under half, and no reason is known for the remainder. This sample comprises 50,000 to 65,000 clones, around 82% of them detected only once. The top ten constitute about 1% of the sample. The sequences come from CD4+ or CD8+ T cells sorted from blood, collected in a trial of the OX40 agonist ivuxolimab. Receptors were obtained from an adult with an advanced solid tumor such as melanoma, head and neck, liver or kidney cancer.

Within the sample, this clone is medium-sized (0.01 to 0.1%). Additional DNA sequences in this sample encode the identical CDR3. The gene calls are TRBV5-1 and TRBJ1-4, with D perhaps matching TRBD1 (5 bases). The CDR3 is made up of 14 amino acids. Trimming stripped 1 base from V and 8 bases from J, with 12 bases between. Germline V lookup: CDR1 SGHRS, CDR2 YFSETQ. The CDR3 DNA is TGCGCCAGCAGCTTGAGGCAGGGAGGCGAAAAACTGTTTTTT. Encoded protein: CASSLRQGGEKLFF.

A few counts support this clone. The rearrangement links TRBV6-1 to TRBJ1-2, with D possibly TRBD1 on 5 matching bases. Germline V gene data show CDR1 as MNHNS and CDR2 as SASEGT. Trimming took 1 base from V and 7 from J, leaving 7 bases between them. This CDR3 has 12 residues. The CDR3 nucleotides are TGTGCCAGCAGTGAAGGGGGGGTTGGCTACACCTTC. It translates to CASSEGGVGYTF.

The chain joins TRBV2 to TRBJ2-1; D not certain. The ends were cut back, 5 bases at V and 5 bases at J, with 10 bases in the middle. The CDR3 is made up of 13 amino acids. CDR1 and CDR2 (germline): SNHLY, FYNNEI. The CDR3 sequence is CASSREGHNEQFF. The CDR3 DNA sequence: TGTGCCAGCAGTAGGGAAGGGCACAATGAGCAGTTCTTC.

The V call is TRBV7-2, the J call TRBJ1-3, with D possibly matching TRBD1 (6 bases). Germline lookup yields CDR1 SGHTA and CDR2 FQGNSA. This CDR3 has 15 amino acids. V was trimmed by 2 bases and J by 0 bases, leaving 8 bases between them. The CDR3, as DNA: TGTGCCAGCAGCTTATGGGACAACTCTGGAAACACCATATATTTT. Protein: CASSLWDNSGNTIYF.

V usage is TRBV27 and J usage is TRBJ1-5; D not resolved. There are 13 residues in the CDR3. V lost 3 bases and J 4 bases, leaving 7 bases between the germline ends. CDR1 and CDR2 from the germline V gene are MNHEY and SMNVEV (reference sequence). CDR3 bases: TGTGCCAGCAGTTTTGCGGTTAATCAGCCCCAGCATTTT. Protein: CASSFAVNQPQHF.